This TCR beta chain was found in a study of blood T cell repertoires in COVID-19 (dated by TCRdb to about 2020). Broadly, across the study: Collaborator samples came from the United States, Italy and Spain and covered acute and convalescent phases of COVID-19. The material from the prospective study consisted of cDNA or gDNA derived from T cells, B-cell-depleted T cells, or PBMCs. Subjects who had been exposed to COVID-19, were actively infected with it, or had recovered from it provided the deeply sampled blood TCRbeta repertoires that made up the dataset. The repertoires were made available in a free public database intended to serve as a resource for research on the immune response to SARS-CoV-2. The samples were drawn from two sources: the first 160 participants of the ongoing ImmuneRACE study, and fewer than 1,500 subjects contributed by 6 global collaborators. The sample metadata nearly always contained a de-identified subject ID, COVID-19 status, age in years and sex. Where available, HLA class I and class II types were taken from metadata supplied by the sample provider and were not determined by assay-based typing. Overall results and qualifications from the work: The quantity of clinical and demographic metadata differed by source and by participant and was supplied without curation.

The immunoSEQ Assay, a bias-controlled multiplex PCR, was used to amplify TCRbeta CDR3 regions from genomic DNA. The study's processing was this. Within the assay, amplification of reference gene primers was used to estimate how many nucleated cells each sample contained. Sequence reads were collapsed and filtered to measure the absolute abundance of every unique TCRbeta CDR3 rearrangement. For each sample, productive Simpson clonality was calculated by taking the square root of Simpson's diversity index across productive rearrangements. Held by TCRdb, this immuneACCESS table contains in-frame sequences only and omits some clones. Under half of the omission traces to an unresolved V gene where checked; the cause of the rest is unknown. V, J and clone size are taken as reported in that table, and D and trimming were inferred from the DNA itself. For this sample the table gives a few hundred thousand clones, of which 80% to 90% were detected only once. The ten biggest clones cover around 0.84% of the sample.

CDR1 LNHNV and CDR2 YYDKDF are derived from the germline V gene (reference sequence). The CDR3 covers 15 residues, taking in both the cysteine and the phenylalanine. Only CDR3 DNA remains: 45 bases, in frame from the first base. The V end gives up 1 base and the J end 1 base, leaving 4 bases in the junction not matched to a gene. Details on this clone: It lacks a known antigen. Base qualities were left out, and no much larger clone turns up one base away.

Collaborating institutions collected whole blood in K2EDTA tubes following their own protocols. For TCRbeta analysis, collaborators shipped samples in one of three forms: frozen whole blood, isolated PBMCs, or DNA extracted from either of those sample types. The source is a man in his thirties or forties with acute or convalescent COVID-19. The material sequenced was peripheral blood. The sequence links TRBV15 to TRBJ2-7; 7 nucleotides in the junction match TRBD1. The CDR3 has the sequence CATSRVRTGSYEQYF. The DNA sequence follows: TGTGCCACCAGCAGAGTGCGGACAGGTTCCTACGAGCAGTACTTC.